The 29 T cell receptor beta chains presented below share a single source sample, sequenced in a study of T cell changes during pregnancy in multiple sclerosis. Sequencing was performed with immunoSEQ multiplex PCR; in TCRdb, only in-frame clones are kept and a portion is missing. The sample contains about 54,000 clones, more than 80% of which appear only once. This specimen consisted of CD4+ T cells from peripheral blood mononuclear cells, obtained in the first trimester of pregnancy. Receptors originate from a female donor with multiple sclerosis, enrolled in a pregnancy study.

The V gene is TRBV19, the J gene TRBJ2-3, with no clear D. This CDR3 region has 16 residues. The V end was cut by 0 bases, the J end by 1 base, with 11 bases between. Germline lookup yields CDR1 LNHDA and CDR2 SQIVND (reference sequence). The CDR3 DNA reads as TGTGCCAGTAGTATAGATATCGGGTCGGGCACAGATACGCAGTATTTT. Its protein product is CASSIDIGSGTDTQYF.

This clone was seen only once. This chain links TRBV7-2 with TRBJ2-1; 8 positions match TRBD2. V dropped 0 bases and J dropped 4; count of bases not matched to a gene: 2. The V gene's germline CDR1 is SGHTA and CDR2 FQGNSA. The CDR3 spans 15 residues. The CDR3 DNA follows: TGTGCCAGCAGCTTAGCTAGCGGGGCTTACAATGAGCAGTTCTTC. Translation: CASSLASGAYNEQFF.

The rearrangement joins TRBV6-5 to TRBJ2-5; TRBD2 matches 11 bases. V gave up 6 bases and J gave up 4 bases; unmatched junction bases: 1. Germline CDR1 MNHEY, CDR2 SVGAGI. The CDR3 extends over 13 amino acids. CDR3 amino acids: CASRLAGVETQYF. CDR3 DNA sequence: TGTGCCAGCAGACTAGCGGGAGTAGAGACCCAGTACTTC.

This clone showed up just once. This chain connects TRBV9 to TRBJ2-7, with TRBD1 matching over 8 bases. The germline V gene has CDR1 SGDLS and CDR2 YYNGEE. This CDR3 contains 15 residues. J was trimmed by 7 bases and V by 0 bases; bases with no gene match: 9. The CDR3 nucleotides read TGTGCCAGCAGCGTAGGGTGGGACAGGTCGCAGGAGCAGTACTTC. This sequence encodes CASSVGWDRSQEQYF.

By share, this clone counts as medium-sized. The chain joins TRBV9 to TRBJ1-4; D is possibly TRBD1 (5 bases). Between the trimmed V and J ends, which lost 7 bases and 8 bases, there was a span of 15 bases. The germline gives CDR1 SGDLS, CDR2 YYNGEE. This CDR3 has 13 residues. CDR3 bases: TGTGCCAGCGGAGGGGATCGGGTGGAAAAACTGTTTTTT. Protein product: CASGGDRVEKLFF.

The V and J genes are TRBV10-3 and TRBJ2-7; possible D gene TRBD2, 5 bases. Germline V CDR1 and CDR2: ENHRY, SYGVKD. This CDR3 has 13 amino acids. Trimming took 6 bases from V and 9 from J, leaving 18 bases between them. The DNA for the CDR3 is TGTGCCATCAGGGACTCGGGTTCTTGGTGGCAGTACTTC. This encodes CAIRDSGSWWQYF.

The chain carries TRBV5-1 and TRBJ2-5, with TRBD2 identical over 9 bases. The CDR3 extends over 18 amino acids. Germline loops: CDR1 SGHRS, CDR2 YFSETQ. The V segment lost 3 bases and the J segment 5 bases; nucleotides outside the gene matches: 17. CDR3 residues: CASSSLPLAGVGGETQYF. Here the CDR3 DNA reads TGCGCCAGCAGCTCCCTCCCACTAGCGGGCGTAGGGGGGGAGACCCAGTACTTC.

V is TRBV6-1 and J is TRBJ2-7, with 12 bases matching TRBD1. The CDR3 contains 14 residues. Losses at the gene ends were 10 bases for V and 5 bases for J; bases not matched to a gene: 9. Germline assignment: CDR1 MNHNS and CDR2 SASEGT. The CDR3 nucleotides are TGTGCCAACCACCGGGACAGGGGGCAACACGAGCAGTACTTC. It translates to CANHRDRGQHEQYF.

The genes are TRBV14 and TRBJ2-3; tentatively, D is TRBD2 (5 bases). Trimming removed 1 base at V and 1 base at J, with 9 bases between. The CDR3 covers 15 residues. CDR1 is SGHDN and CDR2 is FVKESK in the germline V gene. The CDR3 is CASSQGGLGTDTQYF. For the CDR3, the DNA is TGTGCCAGCAGCCAAGGAGGGTTAGGCACAGATACGCAGTATTTT.

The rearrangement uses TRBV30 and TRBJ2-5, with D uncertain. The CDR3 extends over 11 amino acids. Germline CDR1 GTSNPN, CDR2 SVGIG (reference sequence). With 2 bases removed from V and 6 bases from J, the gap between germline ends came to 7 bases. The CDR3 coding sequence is TGTGCCTGGAGTCACGGTCAGACCCAGTACTTC. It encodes CAWSHGQTQYF.

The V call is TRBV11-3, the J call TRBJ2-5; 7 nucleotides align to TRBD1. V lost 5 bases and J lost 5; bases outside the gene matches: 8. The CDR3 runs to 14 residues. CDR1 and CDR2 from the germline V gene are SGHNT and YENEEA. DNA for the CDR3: TGTGCCAGCAGCCCCAAGGACAGGACGGAGACCCAGTACTTC. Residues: CASSPKDRTETQYF.

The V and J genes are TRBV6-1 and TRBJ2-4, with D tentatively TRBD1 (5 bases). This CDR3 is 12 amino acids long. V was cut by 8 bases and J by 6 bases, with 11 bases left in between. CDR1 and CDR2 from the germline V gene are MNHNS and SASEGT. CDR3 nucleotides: TGTGCCAGCCGAACAGGCGGAAACATTCAGTACTTC. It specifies CASRTGGNIQYF.

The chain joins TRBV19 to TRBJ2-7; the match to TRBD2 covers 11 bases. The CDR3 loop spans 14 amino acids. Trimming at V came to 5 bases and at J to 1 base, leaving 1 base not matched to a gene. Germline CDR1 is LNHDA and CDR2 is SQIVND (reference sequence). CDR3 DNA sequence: TGTGCCAGTAGTGCTAGCGGGGGGTCCTACGAGCAGTACTTC. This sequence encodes CASSASGGSYEQYF.

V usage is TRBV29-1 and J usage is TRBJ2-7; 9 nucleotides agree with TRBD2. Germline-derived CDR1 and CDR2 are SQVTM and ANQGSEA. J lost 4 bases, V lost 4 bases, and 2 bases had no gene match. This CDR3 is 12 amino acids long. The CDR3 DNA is TGCAGCGTTGGCACTAGCGGGTACGAGCAGTACTTC. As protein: CSVGTSGYEQYF.

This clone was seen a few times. The CDR3 loop reads CASSWRENYGYTF. In DNA, the CDR3 is TGTGCCAGCAGTTGGAGGGAGAACTATGGCTACACCTTC. The chain combines TRBV28 with TRBJ1-2; D is unclear. Germline CDR1 is MDHEN and CDR2 is SYDVKM. This CDR3 region has 13 residues. Trimming shortened V by 4 bases and J by 2 bases, and 8 bases separated the two germline ends.

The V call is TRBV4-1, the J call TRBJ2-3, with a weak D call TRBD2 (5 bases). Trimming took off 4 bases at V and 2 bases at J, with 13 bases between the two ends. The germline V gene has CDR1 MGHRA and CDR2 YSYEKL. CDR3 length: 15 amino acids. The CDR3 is CASSLFTGYTDTQYF. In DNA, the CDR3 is TGCGCCAGCAGCCTTTTTACGGGGTACACAGATACGCAGTATTTT.

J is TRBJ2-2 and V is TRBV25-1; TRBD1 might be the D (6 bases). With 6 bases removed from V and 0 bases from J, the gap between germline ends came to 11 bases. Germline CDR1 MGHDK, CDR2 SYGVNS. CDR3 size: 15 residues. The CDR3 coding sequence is TGTGCCAGCAGATCGGACAGATCGAACACCGGGGAGCTGTTTTTT. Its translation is CASRSDRSNTGELFF.

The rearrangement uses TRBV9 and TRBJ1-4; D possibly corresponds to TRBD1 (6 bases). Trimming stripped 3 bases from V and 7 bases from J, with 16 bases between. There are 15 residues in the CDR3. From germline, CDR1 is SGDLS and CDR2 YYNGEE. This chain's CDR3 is CASSASTGTFEKLFF. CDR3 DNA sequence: TGTGCCAGCAGCGCCTCGACAGGTACTTTTGAAAAACTGTTTTTT. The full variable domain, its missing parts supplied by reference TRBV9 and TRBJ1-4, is DSGVTQTPKHLITATGQRVTLRCSPRSGDLSVYWYQQSLDQGLQFLIQYYNGEERAKGNILERFSAQQFPDLHSELNLSSLELGDSALYFCASSASTGTFEKLFFGSGTQLSVL.

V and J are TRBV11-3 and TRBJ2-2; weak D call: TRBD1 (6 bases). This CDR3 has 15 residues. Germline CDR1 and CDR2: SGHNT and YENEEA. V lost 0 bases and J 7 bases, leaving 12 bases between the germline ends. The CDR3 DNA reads TGTGCCAGCAGCTTAGATGTAGGGGGACGCGGGGAGCTGTTTTTT. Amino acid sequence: CASSLDVGGRGELFF.

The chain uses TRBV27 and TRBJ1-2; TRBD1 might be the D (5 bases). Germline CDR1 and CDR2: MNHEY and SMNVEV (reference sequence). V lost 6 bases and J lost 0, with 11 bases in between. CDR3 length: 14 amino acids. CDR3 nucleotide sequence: TGTGCCAGCAGGAGGAGGGGCCCTAACTATGGCTACACCTTC. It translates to CASRRRGPNYGYTF.

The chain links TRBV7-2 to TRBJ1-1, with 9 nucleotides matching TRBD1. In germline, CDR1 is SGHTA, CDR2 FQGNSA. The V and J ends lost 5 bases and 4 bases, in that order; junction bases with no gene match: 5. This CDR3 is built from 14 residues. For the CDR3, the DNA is TGTGCCAGCAGCCCAACGACAGGGGGCACTGAAGCTTTCTTT. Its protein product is CASSPTTGGTEAFF.

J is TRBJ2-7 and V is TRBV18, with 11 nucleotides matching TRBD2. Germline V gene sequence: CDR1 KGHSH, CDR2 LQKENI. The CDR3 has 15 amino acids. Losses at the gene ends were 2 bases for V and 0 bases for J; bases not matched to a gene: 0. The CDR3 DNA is TGTGCCAGCTCACCAGGACTAGCGGGCTCCTACGAGCAGTACTTC. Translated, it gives CASSPGLAGSYEQYF.

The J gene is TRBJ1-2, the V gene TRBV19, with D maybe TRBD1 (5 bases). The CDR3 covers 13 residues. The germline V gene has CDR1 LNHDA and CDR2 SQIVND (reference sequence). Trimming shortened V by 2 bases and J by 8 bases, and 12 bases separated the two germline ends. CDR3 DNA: TGTGCCAGTAGTATAAGGGGATCTGAGGGCTACACCTTC. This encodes CASSIRGSEGYTF.

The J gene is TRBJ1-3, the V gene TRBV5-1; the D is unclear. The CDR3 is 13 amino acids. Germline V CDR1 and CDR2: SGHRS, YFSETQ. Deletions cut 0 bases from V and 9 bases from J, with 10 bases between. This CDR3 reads CASSLAGAGTIYF. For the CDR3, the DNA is TGCGCCAGCAGCTTGGCCGGAGCTGGCACCATATATTTT.

The CDR3 is CASSLGRGPGGYTF. The CDR3 coding sequence is TGTGCCAGCAGCTTAGGCAGGGGGCCTGGTGGCTACACCTTC. This sequence joins TRBV7-9 and TRBJ1-2, with 8 bases aligning to TRBD1. Losses at the gene ends were 1 base for V and 7 bases for J; bases not matched to a gene: 5. CDR3 length: 14 residues. From germline, CDR1 is SEHNR and CDR2 FQNEAQ (reference sequence).

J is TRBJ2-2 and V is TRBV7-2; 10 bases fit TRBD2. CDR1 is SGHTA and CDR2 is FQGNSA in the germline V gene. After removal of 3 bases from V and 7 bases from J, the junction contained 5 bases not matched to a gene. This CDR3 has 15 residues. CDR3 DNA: TGTGCCAGCAGCTTTCCAGCGGGGGGGATCGGGGAGCTGTTTTTT. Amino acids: CASSFPAGGIGELFF.

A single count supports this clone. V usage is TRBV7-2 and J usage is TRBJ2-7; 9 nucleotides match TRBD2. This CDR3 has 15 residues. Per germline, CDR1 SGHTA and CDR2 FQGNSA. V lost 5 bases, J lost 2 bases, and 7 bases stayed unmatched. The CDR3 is CASSPSGGSTYEQYF. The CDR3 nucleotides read TGTGCCAGCAGCCCGAGCGGGGGGTCGACCTACGAGCAGTACTTC.

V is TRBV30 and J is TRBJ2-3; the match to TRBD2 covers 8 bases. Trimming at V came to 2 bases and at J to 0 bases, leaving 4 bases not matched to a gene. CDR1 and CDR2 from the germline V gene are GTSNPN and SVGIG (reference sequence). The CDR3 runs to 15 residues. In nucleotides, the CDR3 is TGTGCCTGGAGTCGACTAGCGTCTAGCACAGATACGCAGTATTTT. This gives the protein CAWSRLASSTDTQYF.

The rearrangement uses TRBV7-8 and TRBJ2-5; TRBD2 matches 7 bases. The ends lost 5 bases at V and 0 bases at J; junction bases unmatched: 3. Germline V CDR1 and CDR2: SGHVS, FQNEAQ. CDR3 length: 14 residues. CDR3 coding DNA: TGTGCCAGCAGCCTTACTAGCGACCAAGAGACCCAGTACTTC. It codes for CASSLTSDQETQYF.